This paragraph reports one TCR beta chain. This sample is drawn from a study of PD-1 blockade in mismatch repair-deficient tumors. Study-level information: All were previously treated, progressing patients with 12 mismatch repair-deficient cancer types.

This CDR3 has 17 amino acids. Deletions cut 0 bases from V and 0 bases from J, with 17 bases between. Germline V gives CDR1 GTSNPN, CDR2 SVGIG (reference sequence). The data were produced by immunoSEQ multiplex PCR, yet TCRdb's version contains in-frame clones alone and is incomplete. The sample contains 100,000 to 150,000 clones, around 87% of which appear only once. PCR or immunohistochemistry showed mismatch repair deficiency in every enrolled patient. The TCR-sequenced patients were a few responders to pembrolizumab. The chain recombines TRBV30 with TRBJ1-1, with a possible D match to TRBD1 (5 bases). This receptor was identified in an adult with mismatch repair-deficient cancer. Sequencing used peripheral blood, obtained 44 weeks after starting pembrolizumab. The CDR3 spells CAWSVKWLGDLNTEAFF. CDR3 in DNA: TGTGCCTGGAGTGTTAAGTGGTTAGGGGACTTGAACACTGAAGCTTTCTTT.